This T cell receptor (beta chain) was sequenced in a study of T cells after yellow fever vaccination. V trimming: 6 bases; J trimming: 7 bases; junction bases outside the gene matches: 11. The CDR3 has 16 residues. Germline lookup yields CDR1 MNHNY and CDR2 SVGAGI (reference sequence). TCRdb recomputed calls from the 5' RACE reads with MiXCR, one row per CDR3 protein. The sample holds some 390,000 distinct CDR3 sequences; approximately 19% are singletons and the top ten take roughly 19%. The origin of this receptor is a man between 18 and 29 years old who received the YFV17D yellow fever vaccine. Material: PBMCs, obtained before the yellow fever booster vaccination. The chain combines TRBV6-6 with TRBJ2-3, with 12 bases that match TRBD2. CDR3 DNA: TGTGCCAGCAGATCAGCTAGCGGGGGGGCCGCGAATACGCAGTATTTT. Its protein is CASRSASGGAANTQYF.